A selection of T cell receptor beta chains follows, all from one sample in a study of beta chain features in type 1 diabetes. Repertoires were generated with immunoSEQ multiplex PCR, while TCRdb's copy carries only in-frame clones and drops some. The sample yields a few hundred thousand clones, over 12% seen once. Sequencing input: naive CD4+ T cells from blood. The receptor set was obtained from a woman aged 18-35 years in good health. Each CDR3 is given with its conserved first and last residue.

TRBV7-9,CASSSPGLAGMYQETQYF
TRBV5-1,CASSSYSNRGTEAFF
TRBV28,CATVTSGRRGEQYF
TRBV12-5,CASGQGDTYNEQFF
TRBV30,CAWSVGGNQPQHF
TRBV30,CAWSPSGRVSNEQFF
TRBV30,CAFDRDRGREQYF
TRBV28,CASRTREAIDNQPQHF
TRBV4-3,CASSQDILETQYF
TRBV29-1,CSVRDFPNYEQYF
TRBV5-4,CASSAKTAYYGYTF
TRBV28,CASSARLAGVRETQYF
TRBV6-1,CASSALLAGGAKNIQYF
TRBV29-1,CSVTRDRGYNEQFF
TRBV6-4,CASKDSGTEAFF
TRBV11-2,CASSLIQGPDTEAFF
TRBV19,CASSIGVLAGRTGELFF
TRBV21-1,CARTTGSVYEQYF
TRBV4-1,CASSQDLRFSGANVLTF
TRBV7-2,CASSLAFGYEQYF
TRBV19,CASNPGGGRAYNEQFF
TRBV30,CAWRGGPAGSGLFF
TRBV6-5,CASGRTARDTQYF
TRBV28,CASRGQGRSNEQFF
TRBV18,CASSPVSSAGGGETQYF
TRBV5-6,CASSLTGENTEAFF